Shown below are 8 T cell receptor beta chains from a single sample sequenced in a study of neurological immune-mediated disorders. One entry per CDR3 protein results from TCRdb running MiXCR on the 5' RACE reads. The table records over 20,000 distinct CDR3 sequences, roughly a tenth of them present only once. Sequenced material: PBMCs. The receptors stem from a woman in her sixties or seventies with HTLV-1-associated myelopathy (HAM/TSP).

This clonotype is categorized as medium-sized. The CDR3 spells CSARLTITGGTITNSPLHF. For the CDR3, the DNA is TGCAGTGCTAGACTCACCATAACAGGGGGTACGATTACTAATTCACCCCTCCACTTT. The genes are TRBV20-1 and TRBJ1-6; 8 bases match TRBD1. Germline V lookup: CDR1 DFQATT, CDR2 SNEGSKA (reference sequence). With 2 bases clipped from V and 6 bases from J, the junction kept 18 bases outside the gene matches. The CDR3 has 19 amino acids.

This clonotype is medium-sized by share. The V gene is TRBV2, the J gene TRBJ2-2; 8 bases fit TRBD2. CDR3 length: 15 residues. Trimming took 3 bases from V and 3 from J; bases not matched to a gene: 3. Germline lookup yields CDR1 SNHLY and CDR2 FYNNEI. The CDR3 spells CASSDVGGDTGELFF. The CDR3 bases are TGTGCCAGCAGTGACGTCGGGGGGGACACCGGGGAGCTGTTTTTT.

In its sample, this clonotype ranks as medium-sized (0.01 to 0.1%). The rearrangement links TRBV20-1 to TRBJ1-6; no definite D call. Germline CDR1 is DFQATT and CDR2 is SNEGSKA (reference sequence). V gave up 6 bases and J gave up 11 bases, with 14 bases separating them. This CDR3 is built from 12 residues. This CDR3 is CSAQEAFPPLHF. As DNA, the CDR3 is TGCAGTGCCCAGGAAGCTTTTCCACCCCTCCACTTT.

This clonotype showed up many times. The chain has TRBV27 and TRBJ2-7, with D uncertain. The CDR3 sequence is 14 residues long. Germline V gene data show CDR1 as MNHEY and CDR2 as SMNVEV (reference sequence). V gave up 5 bases and J gave up 5 bases, with 16 bases separating them. The CDR3 DNA reads as TGTGCCAGCAGTCTCACGGTGGATTGGAACGAGCAGTACTTC. It specifies CASSLTVDWNEQYF.

In its sample, this clonotype was seen many times. This chain joins TRBV30 and TRBJ2-3; 9 positions agree with TRBD2. This CDR3 has 14 residues. Germline CDR1 is GTSNPN and CDR2 is SVGIG (reference sequence). V was pared by 3 bases and J by 6 bases, with 7 bases of the junction left unmatched. In DNA form, the CDR3 reads TGTGCCTGGAGAAGGCGCCTAGCGGGGGATACGCAGTATTTT. Amino acids: CAWRRRLAGDTQYF.

The genes are TRBV3-1 and TRBJ2-2; D unclear. CDR3 size: 14 residues. Germline lookup yields CDR1 LGHDT and CDR2 YNNKEL (reference sequence). V lost 3 bases, J lost 0 bases, and 5 bases lay in between. The CDR3 here is CASSHRPNTGELFF. The CDR3 nucleotides read TGTGCCAGCAGCCATAGGCCGAACACCGGGGAGCTGTTTTTT.

In this sample, this clonotype turned up many times. This chain connects TRBV7-2 to TRBJ2-7; D gene uncertain. V shed 0 bases and J shed 3 bases, with 24 bases lying between them. Germline assignment: CDR1 SGHTA and CDR2 FQGNSA. The CDR3 consists of 19 residues. CDR3 coding DNA: TGTGCCAGCAGCTTAGCACCATGGTCGAGGCCCATGGGTAGCTACGAGCAGTACTTC. This codes for CASSLAPWSRPMGSYEQYF.

In its sample, this clonotype was seen many times. The rearrangement uses TRBV4-1 and TRBJ2-3; 10 bases match TRBD2. The CDR3 extends over 17 amino acids. Germline CDR1 reads MGHRA; CDR2 reads YSYEKL. Trimming took 2 bases from V and 3 from J; bases not matched to a gene: 8. DNA of the CDR3: TGCGCCAGCAGCCAACATAAGGAACTAGCGGGGACAGATACGCAGTATTTT. This gives the protein CASSQHKELAGTDTQYF.